This T cell receptor beta chain was documented in a study of technical replicates of blood from a handful of donors. Clones were read by immunoSEQ multiplex PCR, and TCRdb kept only the in-frame ones, dropping some. The profile shows approximately 12,000 clones, around 93% of them singletons. Germline CDR1 is SGHAT and CDR2 is FQDESV (reference sequence). V was clipped by 5 bases and J by 5 bases; unmatched bases: 5. The CDR3 length is 14 residues. The sample consisted of PBMCs. The clonotype originates from a human donor in good health. The rearrangement joins TRBV11-1 to TRBJ2-7; 11 positions match TRBD2. The CDR3 spells CASSATSGTDEQYF. The CDR3 coding sequence is TGTGCCAGCAGCGCGACTAGCGGGACAGACGAGCAGTACTTC.